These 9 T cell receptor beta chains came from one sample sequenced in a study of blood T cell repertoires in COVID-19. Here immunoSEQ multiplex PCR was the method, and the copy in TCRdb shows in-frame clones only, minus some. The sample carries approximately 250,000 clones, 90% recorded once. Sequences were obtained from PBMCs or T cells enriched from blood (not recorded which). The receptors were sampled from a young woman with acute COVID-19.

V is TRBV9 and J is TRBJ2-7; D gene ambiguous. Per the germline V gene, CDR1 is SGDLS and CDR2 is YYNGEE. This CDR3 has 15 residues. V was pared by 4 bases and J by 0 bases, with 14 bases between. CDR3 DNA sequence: TGTGCCAGCAGCCCTGGGTCCCTAGGCTCCTACGAGCAGTACTTC. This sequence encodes CASSPGSLGSYEQYF.

The CDR3 spells CASQGSRARYGYTF. The DNA of the CDR3 is TGTGCCAGCCAGGGGTCCAGGGCCCGCTATGGCTACACCTTC. V is TRBV7-2 and J is TRBJ1-2, with D possibly matching TRBD1 (6 bases). The CDR3 covers 14 residues. CDR1 is SGHTA and CDR2 is FQGNSA in the germline V gene. Trimming took 8 bases from V and 4 from J, leaving 17 bases between them. The full variable domain, in which reference TRBV7-2 and TRBJ1-2 provide the parts outside the CDR3, is GAGVSQSPSNKVTEKGKDVELRCDPISGHTALYWYRQSLGQGLEFLIYFQGNSAPDKSGLPSDRFSAERTGGSVSTLTIQRTQQEDSAVYLCASQGSRARYGYTFGSGTRLTVV.

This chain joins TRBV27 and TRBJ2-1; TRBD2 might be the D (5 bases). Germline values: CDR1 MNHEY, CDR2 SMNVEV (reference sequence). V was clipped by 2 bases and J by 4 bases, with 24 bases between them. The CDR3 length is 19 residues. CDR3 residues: CASSLAPAVSSPGYNEQFF. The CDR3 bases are TGTGCCAGCAGTTTAGCCCCGGCGGTATCATCCCCGGGATACAATGAGCAGTTCTTC.

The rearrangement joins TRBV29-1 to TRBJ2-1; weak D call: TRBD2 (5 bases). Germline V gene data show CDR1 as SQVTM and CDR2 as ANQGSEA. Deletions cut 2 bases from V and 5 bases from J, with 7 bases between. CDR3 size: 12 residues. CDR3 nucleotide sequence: TGCAGCGTTGAAACCGGGAACAATGAGCAGTTCTTC. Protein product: CSVETGNNEQFF.

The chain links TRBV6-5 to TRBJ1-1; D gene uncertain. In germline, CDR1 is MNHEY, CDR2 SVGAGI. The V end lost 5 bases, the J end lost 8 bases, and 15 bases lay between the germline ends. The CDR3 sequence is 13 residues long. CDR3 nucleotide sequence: TGTGCCAGCAGTAAAAGCCAAGCCCGAGAAGCTTTCTTT. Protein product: CASSKSQAREAFF.

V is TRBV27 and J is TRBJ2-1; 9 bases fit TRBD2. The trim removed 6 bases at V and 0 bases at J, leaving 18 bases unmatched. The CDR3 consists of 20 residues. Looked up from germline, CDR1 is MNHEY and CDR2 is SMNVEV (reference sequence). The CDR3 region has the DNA TGTGCCAGCAGCTCCAGCCCGGGACTAGCTGGCCTTAGCTCCTACAATGAGCAGTTCTTC. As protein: CASSSSPGLAGLSSYNEQFF.

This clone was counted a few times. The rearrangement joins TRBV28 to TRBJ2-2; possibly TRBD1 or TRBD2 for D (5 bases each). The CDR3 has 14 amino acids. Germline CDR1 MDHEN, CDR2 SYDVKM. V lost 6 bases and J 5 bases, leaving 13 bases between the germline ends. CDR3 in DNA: TGTGCCAGCAGCTTACTAGGGGTAACCGGGGAGCTGTTTTTT. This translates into CASSLLGVTGELFF.

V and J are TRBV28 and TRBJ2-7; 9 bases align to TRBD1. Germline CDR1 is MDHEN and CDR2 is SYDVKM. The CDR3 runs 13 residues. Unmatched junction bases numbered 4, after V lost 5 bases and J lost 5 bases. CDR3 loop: CASSPWTGDEQYF. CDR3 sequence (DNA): TGTGCCAGCAGTCCCTGGACAGGGGACGAGCAGTACTTC.

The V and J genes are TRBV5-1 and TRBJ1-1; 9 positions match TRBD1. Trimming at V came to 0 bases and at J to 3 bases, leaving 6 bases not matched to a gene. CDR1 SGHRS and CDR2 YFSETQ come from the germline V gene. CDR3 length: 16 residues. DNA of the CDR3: TGCGCCAGCAGCTTGGGCCCGGGACAGGGTGACACTGAAGCTTTCTTT. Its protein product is CASSLGPGQGDTEAFF.